The sample holds a few counts of the clone carrying this TCR beta chain. What it binds is not known. Arm-PCR with iRepertoire HTBI primers amplified the CDR3 regions for these TCR beta libraries. From the multiplex PCR reads, TCRdb called clonotypes with MiXCR, one entry per CDR3 protein. The sample lists about 470,000 distinct CDR3 sequences; under 15% were seen once. CDR1 is MNHEY and CDR2 is SVGEGT in the germline V gene. The CDR3 length is 15 residues. V was clipped by 5 bases and J by 2 bases, with 12 bases between them. The data belong to a study of regulatory T cells in long-lasting Graves disease. Findings and limits, study-wide: Persistent disease samples used TRBV28, TRBJ1-2 and TRBJ2-5 preferentially.

Time point of the sample: newly diagnosed GD, antithyroid drugs for less than 3 months. PBMCs were the source of the RNA used for TCR sequencing. The same specimen was also included in a second study, on T cells in Graves' hyperthyroidism and ophthalmopathy. This second study says: Recently diagnosed hyperthyroidism of less than 2 months' duration affected patients aged 18 to 65.

The source material was peripheral blood mononuclear cells (PBMCs), sampled at new diagnosis, from a patient treated with antithyroid drugs. V and J are TRBV6-2 or TRBV6-3 and TRBJ1-4, with no clear D. The sequence came from a woman in her twenties or thirties with Graves disease. CDR3 in amino acids: CASSEAWSTNEKLFF. The DNA for the CDR3 is TGTGCCAGCAGTGAAGCTTGGTCTACTAATGAAAAACTGTTTTTT.